These 24 T cell receptor beta chains were sequenced from one sample in a study of CXCR3-negative and CXCR3-positive naive CD8 T cells. Researchers prepared the TRB cDNA libraries using 5' RACE with UMI labels. TCRdb re-called the 5' RACE reads and catalogs CDR3 proteins one per entry, DNA excluded. In total, the table holds 7,000 to 8,500 distinct CDR3 sequences. For these TCRs, the target antigens are not known. Findings of the study overall: CXCR3-positive naive cells carried more hydrophobic TRB CDR3s than CXCR3-negative naive cells did.

Sequenced input: naive CXCR3+ CD8+ T cells from blood. The subset: CD45RO-CCR7+CD27+CD95- naive CD8+ T cells expressing CXCR3 (TNR3+). The receptors here all came from a human donor in good health. Some clones in this sample may be carry-over from other donors' samples.

J is TRBJ1-2 and V is TRBV9; TCRdb lists TRBD1, though no DNA is available to test this call. This CDR3 is 13 amino acids long. Germline CDR1 SGDLS, CDR2 YYNGEE. The CDR3 here is CASSVGDSYGYTF. The whole variable domain, filled in from reference TRBV9 and TRBJ1-2, reads DSGVTQTPKHLITATGQRVTLRCSPRSGDLSVYWYQQSLDQGLQFLIQYYNGEERAKGNILERFSAQQFPDLHSELNLSSLELGDSALYFCASSVGDSYGYTFGSGTRLTVV.

This clonotype is medium-sized by frequency. This chain joins TRBV7-6 and TRBJ2-2; TCRdb's assignment of TRBD1 cannot be checked, as there is no DNA. Germline-derived CDR1 and CDR2 are SGHVS and FNYEAQ. There are 16 residues in the CDR3. The CDR3 loop reads CASSLASGGRTGELFF.

Frequency places this clonotype as medium-sized. The rearrangement joins TRBV6-5 to TRBJ1-1; TCRdb's D call of TRBD1 is untestable without DNA. The CDR3 covers 15 residues. From germline, CDR1 is MNHEY and CDR2 SVGAGI. The CDR3 spells CASSYSPQGNTEAFF.

This clonotype is medium-sized by frequency. V gene TRBV12-3 or TRBV12-4 combines with J gene TRBJ1-5. The CDR3 consists of 16 residues. CDR3 protein: CASSLGAVYSNQPQHF.

The CDR3 sequence: CASSEGNEQYF. V and J are TRBV2 and TRBJ2-7. This CDR3 has 11 residues. From germline, CDR1 is SNHLY and CDR2 FYNNEI.

The chain joins TRBV29-1 to TRBJ2-3; TCRdb names TRBD2, which stays unverified in the absence of DNA. Germline assignment: CDR1 SQVTM and CDR2 ANQGSEA. The CDR3 is 13 amino acids. The CDR3 reads CSAPLAGRDTQYF.

Measured by frequency, this clonotype is medium-sized (0.01 to 0.1%). The chain employs TRBV7-9 and TRBJ1-1; TCRdb reports TRBD1, a call that lacks DNA to check it against. The CDR3 loop spans 14 amino acids. Germline-derived CDR1 and CDR2 are SEHNR and FQNEAQ (reference sequence). CDR3 sequence reads: CASSWPDRGTEAFF.

This CDR3 is CASSYSTVGIGYEQYF. The gene calls are TRBV6-5 and TRBJ2-7. This CDR3 region has 16 residues. Germline assignment: CDR1 MNHEY and CDR2 SVGAGI.

Considering frequency, this clonotype is medium-sized (0.01 to 0.1%). This rearrangement joins TRBV20-1 to TRBJ2-3; TCRdb proposes TRBD2, but this gene call is untestable without DNA. The CDR3 extends over 15 amino acids. Looked up from germline, CDR1 is DFQATT and CDR2 is SNEGSKA (reference sequence). CDR3: CSARDRREYADTQYF.

The chain recombines TRBV25-1 with TRBJ2-7; TCRdb's D gene call, TRBD1, goes unchecked for lack of DNA. The germline CDR1 and CDR2 sequences are MGHDK and SYGVNS. The CDR3 extends over 12 amino acids. CDR3 loop: CASRGTPYEQYF.

By frequency, this clonotype is medium-sized. The rearrangement links TRBV6-5 to TRBJ2-7. The germline CDR1 and CDR2 sequences are MNHEY and SVGAGI. The CDR3 is made up of 13 amino acids. The CDR3 is CASSYHNSYEQYF.

This sequence joins TRBV29-1 and TRBJ1-2; TCRdb picks TRBD1, but there is no DNA to check that call. The CDR3 extends over 16 amino acids. Germline CDR1 is SQVTM and CDR2 is ANQGSEA. The CDR3 is CSVGVSPGQANYGYTF.

In terms of frequency, this clonotype is medium-sized. The chain joins TRBV7-6 to TRBJ2-5; TCRdb's assignment of TRBD1 cannot be checked, as there is no DNA. This CDR3 is built from 15 residues. Germline CDR1 reads SGHVS; CDR2 reads FNYEAQ. CDR3: CASSSPATGRKTQYF.

By frequency, this clonotype is medium-sized (0.01 to 0.1%). The V and J genes are TRBV29-1 and TRBJ2-1; the TCRdb D gene call, TRBD2, has no DNA to confirm it. Germline V gene data show CDR1 as SQVTM and CDR2 as ANQGSEA. This CDR3 has 18 residues. CDR3 loop: CSVPMGLAEIISYNEQFF.

The V gene is TRBV7-2, the J gene TRBJ1-2; TCRdb lists TRBD1, though no DNA is available to test this call. CDR1 is SGHTA and CDR2 is FQGNSA in the germline V gene. The CDR3 spans 14 residues. CDR3 in amino acids: CASSLGQGSYGYTF.

CDR3 sequence reads: CSVLLIPSYEQYF. The V gene is TRBV29-1, the J gene TRBJ2-7. CDR1 and CDR2 from the germline V gene are SQVTM and ANQGSEA. There are 13 residues in the CDR3.

Considering frequency, this clonotype is medium-sized. The V gene is TRBV4-3, the J gene TRBJ2-6; TCRdb names TRBD1, which stays unverified in the absence of DNA. The CDR3 totals 16 residues. The V gene's germline CDR1 is LGHNA and CDR2 YSLEER. The CDR3 sequence: CASSQDRGLGANVLTF.

Frequency places this clonotype as medium-sized. The V gene is TRBV7-8, the J gene TRBJ2-1; TCRdb names TRBD2, which stays unverified in the absence of DNA. CDR3 length equals 19 residues. Germline CDR1 and CDR2: SGHVS and FQNEAQ. The CDR3 protein is CASSTRLAGGPKSYNEQFF. The variable domain in full, with the rest retrieved from reference TRBV7-8 and TRBJ2-1, is GAGVSQSPRYKVAKRGQDVALRCDPISGHVSLFWYQQALGQGPEFLTYFQNEAQLDKSGLPSDRFFAERPEGSVSTLKIQRTQQEDSAVYLCASSTRLAGGPKSYNEQFFGPGTRLTVL.

This clonotype is medium-sized (0.01 to 0.1%) by frequency. V usage is TRBV6-2 or TRBV6-3 and J usage is TRBJ1-1. The CDR3 totals 12 residues. Germline V CDR1 and CDR2: MNHEY, SVGEGT. This CDR3 reads CASSFMNTEAFF.

Here the CDR3 reads CASSGGQGSYEQYF. V usage is TRBV5-6 and J usage is TRBJ2-7; the TCRdb D gene call, TRBD1, has no DNA to confirm it. The CDR3 has 14 residues. CDR1 and CDR2 from the germline V gene are SGHDT and YYEEEE.

The chain uses TRBV11-3 and TRBJ2-2; TCRdb calls TRBD1, which cannot be checked without DNA. The germline CDR1 and CDR2 sequences are SGHNT and YENEEA. This CDR3 region has 14 residues. The CDR3 reads CASSFPTGMGELFF.

Frequency places this clonotype as medium-sized. This chain's CDR3 is CASSLDGSSYNEQFF. The V and J genes are TRBV12-3 or TRBV12-4 and TRBJ2-1. The length of the CDR3 is 15 residues.

The chain carries TRBV27 and TRBJ2-7. Per germline, CDR1 MNHEY and CDR2 SMNVEV (reference sequence). This CDR3 has 15 amino acids. The CDR3 spells CASRESGNLNLGQYF.

Judged by frequency, this clonotype is medium-sized. The chain employs TRBV29-1 and TRBJ1-6. This CDR3 has 14 residues. Germline V gene sequence: CDR1 SQVTM, CDR2 ANQGSEA. The CDR3 reads CSAQSGGYNSPLHF.